Presented here are 6 T cell receptor beta chains from one specimen sequenced in a study of blood T cell repertoires in COVID-19. The assay was immunoSEQ multiplex PCR, and TCRdb's table has in-frame clones only and misses some. The sample carries some 250,000 clones, nearly 90% recorded once. The sequenced sample consisted of peripheral blood. These receptors all come from a woman in her thirties with acute or convalescent COVID-19.

V usage is TRBV4-2 and J usage is TRBJ2-2; the match to TRBD2 covers 8 bases. Germline V gene sequence: CDR1 LGHNA, CDR2 YNFKEQ. V trimming: 4 bases; J trimming: 0 bases; junction bases outside the gene matches: 10. This CDR3 is built from 18 residues. The CDR3: CASSRKLAGKTNTGELFF. The DNA for the CDR3 is TGTGCCAGCAGCCGAAAGTTAGCGGGAAAGACGAACACCGGGGAGCTGTTTTTT.

V is TRBV4-3 and J is TRBJ2-1, with TRBD2 matching 8 bases. The V and J ends lost 3 bases and 5 bases, in that order; junction bases with no gene match: 9. In germline, CDR1 is LGHNA, CDR2 YSLEER. The CDR3 runs 16 residues. The CDR3 DNA is TGCGCCAGCAGCCATGGTGGGACTAGTTATAACAATGAGCAGTTCTTC. Protein sequence: CASSHGGTSYNNEQFF.

The count of this clone is one. The chain is built from TRBV7-2 and TRBJ2-7; possible D gene TRBD2, 6 bases. This CDR3 region has 15 residues. The V gene's germline CDR1 is SGHTA and CDR2 FQGNSA. V was cut by 5 bases and J by 7 bases, with 21 bases left in between. The chain's CDR3 is CASSPPGTWGIEQYF. The CDR3 DNA follows: TGTGCCAGCAGCCCACCCGGGACTTGGGGGATAGAGCAGTACTTC.

V usage is TRBV12-3 or TRBV12-4 and J usage is TRBJ2-2, with unresolved D. With 6 bases removed from V and 7 bases from J, the gap between germline ends came to 9 bases. The CDR3 has 12 amino acids. The CDR3 loop reads CASSHGSGELFF. CDR3 bases: TGTGCCAGCAGCCATGGTAGCGGGGAGCTGTTTTTT.

This sequence joins TRBV7-9 and TRBJ2-2; D not resolved. The germline V and J ends were trimmed by 2 bases and 6 bases, with 7 bases remaining between them. CDR3 size: 13 residues. Per germline, CDR1 SEHNR and CDR2 FQNEAQ (reference sequence). The CDR3 is CASSLPVSGELFF. The CDR3, as DNA: TGTGCCAGCAGCTTACCAGTTTCCGGGGAGCTGTTTTTT.

This clone has only one observation. Germline is not matched at one junction end, which may reflect a read error. The V gene is TRBV7-9, the J gene TRBJ1-5; TRBD1 matches at 8 bases. Per germline, CDR1 SEHNR and CDR2 FQNEAQ (reference sequence). The CDR3 is made up of 15 amino acids. CDR3: CASSLDRGGNQPQHF. Here the CDR3 DNA reads TGTGCCAGCAGTTTAGACAGGGGAGGCAATCAGCCCCAGCATTTT.